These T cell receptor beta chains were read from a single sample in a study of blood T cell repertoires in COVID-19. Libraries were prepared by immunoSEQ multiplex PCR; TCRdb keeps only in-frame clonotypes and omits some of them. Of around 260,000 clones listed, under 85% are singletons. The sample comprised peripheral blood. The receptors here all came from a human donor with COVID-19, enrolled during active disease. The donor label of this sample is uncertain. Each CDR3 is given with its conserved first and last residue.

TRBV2 CASRASSTGVPKETQYF
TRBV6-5 CASSIKTGTDTQYF
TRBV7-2 CASRPRTGAYTEAFF
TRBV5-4 CASSLNRGATNEKLFF
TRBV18 CASSEGVGFSTDTQYF
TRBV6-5 CASSRVLETQYF
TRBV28 CASSLRGGLLETQYF
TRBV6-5 CASSYSGLDGTDTQYF
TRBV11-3 CASSLEGTGEETQYF
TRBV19 CALSGGPAGELFF
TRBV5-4 CASSLEGRGSSPLHF
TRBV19 CASAVTSTDTQYF
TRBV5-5 CASSAGLAGNSYEQYF
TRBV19 CASSIGGAGALSGTDTQYF
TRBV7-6 CASSSGQGARQPQHF
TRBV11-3 CASSSFSASYNEQFF
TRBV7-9 CASSRRGQSGNTEAFF
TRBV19 CASSIDPQGRSNQPQHF
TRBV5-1 CASSLTGADQPQHF
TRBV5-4 CASSHGQGGTPTTEAFF
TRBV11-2 CASSTRQGIPRYNEQFF
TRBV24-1 CATSDAPPGTDLIVGGYTF
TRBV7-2 CASSLGDRPLNEKLFF
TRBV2 CASSAYSGTVDNSPLHF
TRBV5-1 CASSLTSTDTQYF
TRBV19 CASSLNSEAGELFF
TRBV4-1 CASSQGLAGGPGTDTQYF
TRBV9 CASSGAGQVYGYTF
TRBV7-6 CASSSPTGSSGSRYEQYF
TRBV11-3 CASSLVAGWHEQFF